This T cell receptor (beta chain) was recovered during a study of response to subunit inactivated influenza vaccine. The table lists this clonotype with many counts. The antigen is not known. The germline gives CDR1 SQVTM, CDR2 ANQGSEA. The CDR3 has 18 amino acids. V trimming: 2 bases; J trimming: 1 base; junction bases outside the gene matches: 14. TCRdb analysed the RT-PCR reads with MiXCR anew, one entry per CDR3 protein. Among about 650,000 distinct CDR3 sequences listed, 15% to 19% were seen once. Study outcomes and limitations: Seasonal influenza vaccination, on each occasion, was suggested by the authors to recruit few new T cells.

This TCR was sampled from a man in his fifties or sixties who received an inactivated influenza vaccine. The rearrangement links TRBV29-1 to TRBJ2-3; 8 bases line up with TRBD2. The sample here was PBMCs from blood, taken roughly 13 days after vaccination. The CDR3 sequence: CSVEPRAGERMGTDTQYF. CDR3 sequence (DNA): TGCAGCGTTGAACCTCGAGCGGGAGAAAGGATGGGCACAGATACGCAGTATTTT.